In its sample, the clone carrying this TCR beta chain was seen many times. Its antigen is not identified. The germline gene is not matched at one end of the junction; a read error may be the cause. The length of the CDR3 is 9 residues. Germline lookup yields CDR1 DFQATT and CDR2 SNEGSKA (reference sequence). The sample belongs to a study of CD8+CD57+ T cells in acquired aplastic anemia. Overall study: Quantities of DNA derived from sorted CD4+ and CD8+ cells averaged 3.2 ug. Healthy donor CD4+ samples were sequenced to a depth that averaged approximately 9.9 million reads. Findings and caveats of the study: Controls and patients did not differ significantly in CD8+ Simpson's diversity. Both patients and controls carried the same twenty-nine CD8+ CDR3 sequences.

CDR3 and TCR beta VDJ profiling relied on a genomic DNA template. TCRdb reanalysed the reads using MiXCR and keeps one entry per CDR3 protein. The sample yields some 150,000 distinct CDR3 sequences, less than 45% seen once. This clonotype was obtained from a human donor in good health, serving as a control. The sequencing input was sorted CD4+, CD8+, or CD8+CD57+ T cells (not recorded which) from PBMCs. This chain joins TRBV20-1 and TRBJ1-3, with a tentative D call TRBD1 (5 bases). Written as DNA, the CDR3 is TGCAGAGTGATTCCGGGACGGATTTTT. Translating gives CRVIPGRIF.